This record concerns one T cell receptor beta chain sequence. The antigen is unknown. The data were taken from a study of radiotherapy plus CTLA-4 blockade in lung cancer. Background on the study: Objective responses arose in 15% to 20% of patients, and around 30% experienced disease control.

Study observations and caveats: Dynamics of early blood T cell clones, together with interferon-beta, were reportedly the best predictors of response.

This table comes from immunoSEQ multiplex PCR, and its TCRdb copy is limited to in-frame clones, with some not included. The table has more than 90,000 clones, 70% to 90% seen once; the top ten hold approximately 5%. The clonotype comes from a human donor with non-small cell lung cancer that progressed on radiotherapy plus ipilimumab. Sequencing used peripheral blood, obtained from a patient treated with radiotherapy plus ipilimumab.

This CDR3 is CASSSAADRAYEQYF. Here the CDR3 DNA reads TGTGCCAGCAGCTCCGCCGCGGACAGGGCCTACGAGCAGTACTTC. The J gene is TRBJ2-7, the V gene TRBV5-5; 8 nucleotides agree with TRBD1. Germline-derived CDR1 and CDR2 are SGHKS and YYEKEE (reference sequence). This CDR3 spans 15 amino acids. V was pared by 3 bases and J by 2 bases, with 7 bases of the junction left unmatched.